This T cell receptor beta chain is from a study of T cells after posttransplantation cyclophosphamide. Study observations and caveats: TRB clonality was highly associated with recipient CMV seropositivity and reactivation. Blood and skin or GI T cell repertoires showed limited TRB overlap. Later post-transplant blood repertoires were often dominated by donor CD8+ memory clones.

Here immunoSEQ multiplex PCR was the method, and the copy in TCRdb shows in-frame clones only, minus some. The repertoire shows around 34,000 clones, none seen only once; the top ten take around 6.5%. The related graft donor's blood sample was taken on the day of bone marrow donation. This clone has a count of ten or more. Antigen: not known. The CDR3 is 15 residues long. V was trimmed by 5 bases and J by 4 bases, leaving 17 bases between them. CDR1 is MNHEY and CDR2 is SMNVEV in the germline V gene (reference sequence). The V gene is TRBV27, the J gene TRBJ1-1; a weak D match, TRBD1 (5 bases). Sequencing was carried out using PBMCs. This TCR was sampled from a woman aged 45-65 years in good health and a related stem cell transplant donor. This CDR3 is CASSMGPPGVTEAFF. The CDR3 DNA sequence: TGTGCCAGCAGTATGGGACCTCCGGGGGTCACTGAAGCTTTCTTT.